This entry lists 14 T cell receptor beta chains sequenced from one sample in a study of CD8+ T cells in alopecia areata. In each case, RNA was isolated and then reverse transcribed into cDNA as the sequencing template. The protocol was immunoSEQ multiplex PCR, while the TCRdb copy is restricted to in-frame clones and leaves out a portion. There are around 100,000 clones in the sample, none observed a single time. Sequenced material: lesional skin. The receptors were sampled from a C3H/HeJ mouse with alopecia areata. MHC haplotype of the mouse line: H2-k.

Points on this clone: Gene names and germline refer to mouse. The read terminates 4 residues before the CDR3 end, so the remaining end is supplied by the germline J gene. This chain connects TRBV17 to TRBJ2-2; 8 positions agree with TRBD1. From germline, CDR1 is MNHDT and CDR2 YYDKIL. The CDR3 consists of 16 residues. Trimming took 5 bases from V and 0 from J; bases not matched to a gene: 5. The part of the CDR3 DNA that was read is TGTGCTAGCAGTTCCAGGACAGGGTCAAACACCGGG. Translating it yields CASSSRTGSNTG. The full CDR3 sequence reads CASSSRTGSNTGQLYF.

As for this clone: Genes and germline are mouse. The missing CDR3 end, 4 residues past where the read stops, is filled in from the germline J gene. This chain uses TRBV17 with TRBJ2-1; 8 bases match TRBD1. Losses at the gene ends were 0 bases for V and 3 bases for J; bases not matched to a gene: 4. Germline lookup yields CDR1 MNHDT and CDR2 YYDKIL. The CDR3 spans 16 residues. The sequenced part of the CDR3 DNA is TGTGCTAGCAGTAGAGATCAAGACAGGGGCTATGCT. It yields the protein CASSRDQDRGYA. The whole CDR3 is CASSRDQDRGYAEQFF.

Notes on this clone: The genes and germline here are from mouse. With the read ending 4 residues before the CDR3 end, the germline J gene is used to fill in that end. This chain links TRBV13-1 with TRBJ2-1; D gene unclear. This CDR3 comprises 12 residues. CDR1 NSHNY and CDR2 SYGAGN come from the germline V gene. The CDR3 sequence: CASSDSETEQFF. Partial CDR3 DNA: TGTGCCAGCAGTGATTCAGAAACT.

A few counts support this clone. The gene symbols are mouse symbols. The read ends 4 residues early relative to the CDR3; the germline J gene fills the gap. The gene calls are TRBV31 and TRBJ1-1, with TRBD1 identical over 8 bases. The CDR3 loop spans 15 amino acids. Germline CDR1 reads GKSSPN; CDR2 reads SITVG. The V gene end was trimmed by 0 bases and the J gene end by 0 bases; junction bases not matched to a gene: 3. CDR3 loop: CAWSLSDRANTEVFF. The sequenced part of the CDR3 DNA is TGTGCCTGGAGTCTCTCGGACAGGGCAAACACA.

This clone has a count of ten or more. Mouse germline and gene names are used. Read sequence stops 4 residues before the CDR3 end, and the germline J gene provides the missing end. V gene TRBV17 combines with J gene TRBJ2-7; possible D gene TRBD1, 6 bases. Germline V lookup: CDR1 MNHDT, CDR2 YYDKIL. The ends were cut back, 5 bases at V and 2 bases at J, with 10 bases in the middle. The CDR3 spans 13 residues. The part of the CDR3 DNA that was read is TGTGCTAGCAGTGAGGACAGAACCTAT. This codes for CASSEDRTY. The CDR3 in full is CASSEDRTYEQYF. Complete variable domain (other parts from reference TRBV17 and TRBJ2-7): DTTVKQNPRYKLARVGKPVNLICSQTMNHDTMYWYQKKPNQAPKLLLFYYDKILNREADTFEKFQSSRPNNSFCSLYIGSAGLEYSAMYLCASSEDRTYEQYFGPGTRLTVL.

On this clone: The protein recorded in TCRdb does not match the translated DNA at residue 10; the protein presented here comes from translating the DNA. The genes are named according to mouse. The CDR3 end lies 3 residues beyond the end of the read and is filled in from the germline J gene. The chain recombines TRBV1 with TRBJ1-6, with TRBD1 as a possible D gene (5 bases). TRBJ1-6 is placed among ORFs of uncertain function. The CDR3 is 13 residues long. V shed 7 bases and J shed 5 bases, with 9 bases lying between them. CDR1 and CDR2 from the germline V gene are NSQYPW and LRSPGD (reference sequence). The DNA read from the CDR3 is TGCACCTGCACGCAGGGAGATAATTCGCCC. Residues: CTCTQGDNSP. The full CDR3 protein reads CTCTQGDNSPLYF.

Remarks on this clone: Gene labels here are mouse ones. From the germline J gene comes the end of the CDR3, since the read stops 4 residues before it. The chain combines TRBV13-3 with TRBJ2-1; 10 bases agree with TRBD2. The germline V gene encodes CDR1 NNHDY and CDR2 SYVADS. Unmatched junction bases numbered 7, after V lost 6 bases and J lost 4 bases. This CDR3 is built from 15 residues. Incomplete CDR3 DNA: TGTGCCAGCAACGACTGGGGGGAACTGTATGCT. Encoded protein: CASNDWGELYA. The full CDR3 reads CASNDWGELYAEQFF.

Worth noting for this clone: Here the gene names and germline are mouse. The CDR3 extends 4 residues past the end of the read, so its final part is completed from the germline J gene. V and J are TRBV19 and TRBJ2-7, with D tentatively TRBD1 (5 bases). The CDR3 runs 13 residues. CDR1 FNHDT and CDR2 SITEND come from the germline V gene (reference sequence). CDR3 bases read: TGTGCCAGCAGTATAGAAGGCAGGGAT. It yields the protein CASSIEGRD. The whole CDR3 is CASSIEGRDEQYF.

Turning to this clone: Mouse gene names and germline throughout. The CDR3 end is not reached by the read, which stops 4 residues before it; the germline J gene fills it in. The chain carries TRBV13-3 and TRBJ2-3; a weak D match, TRBD1 (7 bases). Germline loops: CDR1 NNHDY, CDR2 SYVADS. This CDR3 comprises 16 residues. V lost 0 bases to trimming and J lost 3 bases, with 14 bases between them. The CDR3 DNA, read in part, is TGTGCCAGCAGTGATGCAGAGGGGGCGCTCGCAGAA. As protein: CASSDAEGALAE. The full-length CDR3 reads as CASSDAEGALAETLYF.

As concerns this clone: The genes are named according to mouse. The read terminates 4 residues before the CDR3 end, so the remaining end is supplied by the germline J gene. The chain couples TRBV13-3 to TRBJ1-1, with D possibly TRBD1 on 6 matching bases. The V end lost 5 bases, the J end lost 4 bases, and 9 bases lay between the germline ends. Germline values: CDR1 NNHDY, CDR2 SYVADS. This CDR3 spans 12 amino acids. CDR3 bases read: TGTGCCAGCAGGGAGACAGGCACA. It yields the protein CASRETGT. The complete CDR3 reads CASRETGTEVFF.

This clone was found a few times. Each gene name is a mouse one. The sequenced fragment ends 4 residues before the CDR3 boundary, so the rest is inferred from the germline J gene. V usage is TRBV13-2 and J usage is TRBJ2-7, with 10 bases identical to TRBD1. Germline V gene lookup returns CDR1 NNHNN and CDR2 SYGAGS (reference sequence). Trimming removed 0 bases from V and 3 bases from J; junction bases left unmatched: 3. The CDR3 has 15 residues. Here the CDR3 reads CASGDAGTGVYEQYF. CDR3 bases read: TGTGCCAGCGGTGATGCCGGGACAGGGGTCTAT.

To note about this clone: Gene names follow the mouse nomenclature. The sequenced fragment ends 4 residues before the CDR3 boundary, so the rest is inferred from the germline J gene. The gene calls are TRBV29 and TRBJ2-1, with 7 bases fitting TRBD1. V lost 4 bases and J lost 3; bases outside the gene matches: 6. The CDR3 is made up of 15 amino acids. Per the germline V gene, CDR1 is MSHET and CDR2 is SYDVDS. The CDR3 here is CASSWVGQIYAEQFF. CDR3 DNA (partial): TGTGCTAGCAGTTGGGTGGGACAGATCTATGCT.

As concerns this clone: The gene symbols are mouse symbols. The read terminates 4 residues before the CDR3 end, so the remaining end is supplied by the germline J gene. The chain combines TRBV17 with TRBJ2-1; the match to TRBD2 covers 9 bases. V lost 1 base to trimming and J lost 0 bases; unmatched junction nucleotides: 4. The CDR3 covers 17 residues. Germline CDR1 is MNHDT and CDR2 is YYDKIL. CDR3 DNA, as far as it was read: TGTGCTAGCAGTAGAGCGACTGGGGGATATAACTATGCT. Translating gives CASSRATGGYNYA. In full, the CDR3 reads CASSRATGGYNYAEQFF.

There are a few counts of this clone. The germline and genes are mouse ones. The sequenced fragment ends 4 residues before the CDR3 boundary, so the rest is inferred from the germline J gene. This sequence joins TRBV13-2 and TRBJ2-1; TRBD2 aligns across 12 bases. This CDR3 has 16 residues. V was clipped by 3 bases and J by 3 bases; unmatched bases: 4. The germline CDR1 and CDR2 sequences are NNHNN and SYGAGS (reference sequence). The CDR3 here is CASGVPGLGGYAEQFF. CDR3 DNA, as far as it was read: TGTGCCAGCGGTGTTCCGGGACTGGGGGGCTATGCT.